These 18 T cell receptor beta chains were all obtained from the same sample, sequenced in a study of cytomegalovirus exposure and HLA in healthy donors. The PCR contained 60 Vbeta and 13 Jbeta primers. This table comes from immunoSEQ multiplex PCR, and its TCRdb copy is limited to in-frame clones, with some not included. Its clone listing holds some 200,000 clones. The sample was PBMCs. These TCRs come from a boy younger than 18 in good health and CMV-seronegative.

The chain has TRBV11-2 and TRBJ1-1; TRBD1 matches 8 bases. Per the germline V gene, CDR1 is SGHAT and CDR2 is FQNNGV. V lost 4 bases and J lost 11; bases outside the gene matches: 9. The CDR3 runs 13 residues. Here the CDR3 DNA reads TGTGCCAGCAGCTCTGAATACAGGGGGTCGGCTTTCTTT. Its translation is CASSSEYRGSAFF. Filled out from reference TRBV11-2 and TRBJ1-1, the complete variable domain reads EAGVAQSPRYKIIEKRQSVAFWCNPISGHATLYWYQQILGQGPKLLIQFQNNGVVDDSQLPKDRFSAERLKGVDSTLKIQPAKLEDSAVYLCASSSEYRGSAFFGQGTRLTVV.

The chain links TRBV5-4 to TRBJ2-7, with D tentatively TRBD1 (6 bases). V lost 4 bases and J 2 bases, leaving 25 bases between the germline ends. CDR3 length equals 18 residues. Looked up from germline, CDR1 is SGHNT and CDR2 is YYREEE (reference sequence). The chain's CDR3 is CASSPTRGIGTKAYEQYF. CDR3 DNA: TGTGCCAGCAGCCCGACGAGAGGGATCGGGACAAAAGCCTACGAGCAGTACTTC.

The CDR3 region is CASSPLGTQMNTEAFF. In DNA, the CDR3 is TGTGCCAGCAGCCCCCTGGGGACACAGATGAACACTGAAGCTTTCTTT. The V call is TRBV9, the J call TRBJ1-1; weak D call: TRBD1 (6 bases). The germline V gene has CDR1 SGDLS and CDR2 YYNGEE. The germline V and J ends were trimmed by 4 bases and 0 bases, with 16 bases remaining between them. There are 16 residues in the CDR3.

The rearrangement joins TRBV7-3 to TRBJ2-5; perhaps TRBD2 as D (6 bases). V was pared by 5 bases and J by 3 bases, with 10 bases between. The CDR3 runs 13 residues. Germline V gene data show CDR1 as SGHTA and CDR2 as FQGTGA. DNA for the CDR3: TGTGCCAGCAGCCGTTCTAGCGAAGAGACCCAGTACTTC. Translating it yields CASSRSSEETQYF.

The rearrangement uses TRBV30 and TRBJ1-4; D gene unclear. Germline assignment: CDR1 GTSNPN and CDR2 SVGIG (reference sequence). V lost 2 bases and J lost 8, with 12 bases in between. The CDR3 length is 13 residues. CDR3 residues: CAWSPRPKEKLFF. Written as DNA, the CDR3 is TGTGCCTGGAGTCCCAGGCCCAAGGAAAAACTGTTTTTT.

This chain uses TRBV25-1 with TRBJ2-7, with TRBD2 as a possible D gene (5 bases). This CDR3 has 15 residues. Trimming removed 8 bases at V and 3 bases at J, with 20 bases between. CDR1 and CDR2 from the germline V gene are MGHDK and SYGVNS. CDR3 in amino acids: CASYFREHSVYEQYF. The CDR3 nucleotides are TGTGCCAGCTATTTTCGGGAACATTCGGTCTACGAGCAGTACTTC.

The genes are TRBV6-1 and TRBJ1-3; D uncertain. This CDR3 region has 15 residues. Per germline, CDR1 MNHNS and CDR2 SASEGT. V lost 1 base and J lost 10, with 17 bases in between. CDR3 amino acids: CASSEEPLEGVTIYF. The CDR3 DNA reads TGTGCCAGCAGTGAAGAGCCCCTAGAGGGTGTGACCATATATTTT.

This rearrangement joins TRBV30 to TRBJ1-2, with no clear D. Trimming pared 0 bases from V and 5 bases from J, leaving 10 bases between. In germline, CDR1 is GTSNPN, CDR2 SVGIG (reference sequence). The CDR3 is made up of 13 amino acids. CDR3: CAWSVFYSYGYTF. The DNA of the CDR3 is TGTGCCTGGAGTGTTTTTTATTCTTATGGCTACACCTTC.

This chain links TRBV9 with TRBJ2-7; TRBD1 agrees at 9 bases. With V trimmed by 0 bases and J by 0 bases, 1 base remained unmatched. The CDR3 has 15 amino acids. CDR1 and CDR2 from the germline V gene are SGDLS and YYNGEE. This chain's CDR3 is CASSVGDRASYEQYF. The CDR3 region has the DNA TGTGCCAGCAGCGTAGGGGACAGGGCCTCCTACGAGCAGTACTTC.

With respect to this clone: The sample has other DNA sequences that encode this CDR3 too. This chain uses TRBV5-1 with TRBJ2-5, with 13 positions matching TRBD2. The CDR3 runs to 15 residues. J gave up 2 bases and V 6 bases, and 4 bases lay outside the gene matches. In germline, CDR1 is SGHRS, CDR2 YFSETQ. The CDR3 loop reads CASTRLAGGQETQYF. CDR3 nucleotide sequence: TGCGCCAGCACCCGACTAGCGGGGGGTCAAGAGACCCAGTACTTC.

The V and J genes are TRBV6-6 and TRBJ1-1; tentatively, D is TRBD1 (5 bases). The V gene's germline CDR1 is MNHNY and CDR2 SVGAGI (reference sequence). V was clipped by 5 bases and J by 3 bases, with 13 bases between them. The CDR3 sequence is 14 residues long. The CDR3 sequence is CASSPRAGDTEAFF. For the CDR3, the DNA is TGTGCCAGCAGTCCCCGGGCGGGGGACACTGAAGCTTTCTTT.

This chain connects TRBV30 to TRBJ2-1; D perhaps matches TRBD1 (5 bases). The V gene's germline CDR1 is GTSNPN and CDR2 SVGIG (reference sequence). V was clipped by 1 base and J by 3 bases, with 13 bases between them. The CDR3 sequence is 15 residues long. The CDR3: CAWSARESYYNEQFF. CDR3 bases: TGTGCCTGGAGTGCCAGGGAATCCTACTACAATGAGCAGTTCTTC.

The chain links TRBV6-1 to TRBJ1-5, with D possibly being TRBD1 (6 bases). CDR1 is MNHNS and CDR2 is SASEGT in the germline V gene. V lost 6 bases to trimming and J lost 7 bases, with 10 bases between them. The CDR3 covers 12 residues. The CDR3 loop reads CASRTGDQPQHF. DNA of the CDR3: TGTGCCAGCAGGACAGGAGACCAGCCCCAGCATTTT.

The V and J genes are TRBV9 and TRBJ1-2; D call uncertain. The CDR3 contains 13 residues. The V gene lost 1 base and the J gene lost 6 bases, with 10 bases spanning the gap. Germline-derived CDR1 and CDR2 are SGDLS and YYNGEE. For the CDR3, the DNA is TGTGCCAGCAGCGTAAGCTGGGCCGATGGCTACACCTTC. It codes for CASSVSWADGYTF.

This chain connects TRBV5-1 to TRBJ2-3; the match to TRBD2 covers 8 bases. Trimming removed 6 bases from V and 2 bases from J; junction bases left unmatched: 11. Per germline, CDR1 SGHRS and CDR2 YFSETQ. The CDR3 sequence is 16 residues long. Here the CDR3 DNA reads TGCGCCAGCACCCTAGCGACGGGGGGGTACACAGATACGCAGTATTTT. It codes for CASTLATGGYTDTQYF.

The V call is TRBV7-9, the J call TRBJ1-2; 8 nucleotides align to TRBD1. Germline V gene data show CDR1 as SEHNR and CDR2 as FQNEAQ (reference sequence). This CDR3 has 12 residues. The junction had 4 bases not matched to a gene; V was cut back by 5 bases and J by 8 bases. The CDR3 nucleotides read TGTGCCAGCAGCCCAGGGGGCCTAGGCTACACCTTC. This gives the protein CASSPGGLGYTF.

The chain employs TRBV12-5 and TRBJ2-2; 10 bases are shared with TRBD1. The ends lost 4 bases at V and 6 bases at J; junction bases unmatched: 11. The CDR3 consists of 17 residues. The germline CDR1 and CDR2 sequences are LGHNT and FRNRAP. The CDR3, as DNA: TGTGCTAGTGGTTCCTCCCCGGGACAGGGGATGGCCGGGGAGCTGTTTTTT. The encoded protein is CASGSSPGQGMAGELFF.

This rearrangement joins TRBV6-1 to TRBJ2-3; TRBD2 might be the D (5 bases). Trimming stripped 2 bases from V and 3 bases from J, with 12 bases between. There are 15 residues in the CDR3. CDR1 and CDR2 (germline): MNHNS, SASEGT. CDR3 DNA sequence: TGTGCCAGCAGTGAATTTAGCGTGGGGACAGATACGCAGTATTTT. Its protein is CASSEFSVGTDTQYF.